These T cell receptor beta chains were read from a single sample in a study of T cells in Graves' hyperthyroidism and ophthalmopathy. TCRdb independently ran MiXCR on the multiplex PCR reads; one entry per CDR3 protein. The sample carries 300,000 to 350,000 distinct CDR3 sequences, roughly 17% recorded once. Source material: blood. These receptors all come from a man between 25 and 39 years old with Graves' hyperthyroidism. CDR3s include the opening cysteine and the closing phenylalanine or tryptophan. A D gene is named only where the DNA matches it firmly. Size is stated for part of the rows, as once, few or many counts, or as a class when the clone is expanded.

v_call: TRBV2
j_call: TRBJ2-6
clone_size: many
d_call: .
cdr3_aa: CASSWLAVSGANVLTF
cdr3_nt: TGTGCCAGCAGTTGGTTAGCGGTGTCTGGGGCCAACGTCCTGACTTTC

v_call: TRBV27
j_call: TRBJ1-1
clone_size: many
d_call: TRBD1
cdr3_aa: CASTGGYQNTEAFF
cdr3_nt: TGTGCCAGTACAGGGGGCTACCAGAACACTGAAGCTTTCTTT

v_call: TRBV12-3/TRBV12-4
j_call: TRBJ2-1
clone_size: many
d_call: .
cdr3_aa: CASSLSGDEQFF
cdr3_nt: TGTGCCAGCAGTTTGTCTGGGGATGAGCAGTTCTTC

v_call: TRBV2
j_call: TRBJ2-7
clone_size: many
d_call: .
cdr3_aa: CASSEEVSFPSEQYF
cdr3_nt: TGTGCCAGCAGTGAAGAGGTCTCGTTTCCCTCCGAGCAGTACTTC

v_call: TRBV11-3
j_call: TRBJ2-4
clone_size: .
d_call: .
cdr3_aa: CASSLTGWSKNIQYF
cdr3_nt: TGTGCCAGCAGTTTAACCGGGTGGTCCAAAAACATTCAGTACTTC

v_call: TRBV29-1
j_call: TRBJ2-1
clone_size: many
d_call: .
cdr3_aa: CSALGAAWYEQFF
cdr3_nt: TGCAGCGCATTAGGTGCGGCGTGGTATGAGCAGTTCTTC

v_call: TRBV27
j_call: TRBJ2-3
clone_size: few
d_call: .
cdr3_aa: CASSSLPPTDTQYF
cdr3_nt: TGTGCCAGCAGTTCCCTCCCCCCCACAGATACGCAGTATTTT

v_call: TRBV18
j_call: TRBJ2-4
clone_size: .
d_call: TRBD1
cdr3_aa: CASSPPGQSVQYF
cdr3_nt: TGTGCCAGCTCACCACCGGGACAGAGCGTTCAGTACTTC

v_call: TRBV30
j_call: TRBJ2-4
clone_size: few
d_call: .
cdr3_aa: CAWNLKNIQYF
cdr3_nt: TGTGCCTGGAACCTCAAAAACATTCAGTACTTC

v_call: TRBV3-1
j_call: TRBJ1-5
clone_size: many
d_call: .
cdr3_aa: CASSQGPPQPQHF
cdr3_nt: TGTGCCAGCAGCCAGGGACCCCCTCAGCCCCAGCATTTT

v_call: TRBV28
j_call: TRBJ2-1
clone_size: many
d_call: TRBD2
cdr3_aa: CASSSARNPVAGRSNEQFF
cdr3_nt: TGTGCCAGCAGTTCAGCCCGAAATCCCGTAGCGGGGAGATCCAATGAGCAGTTCTTC

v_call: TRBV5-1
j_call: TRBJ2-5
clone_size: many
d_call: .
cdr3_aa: CASSPRRGGQETQYF
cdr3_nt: TGCGCCAGCAGTCCCCGACGCGGTGGACAAGAGACCCAGTACTTC

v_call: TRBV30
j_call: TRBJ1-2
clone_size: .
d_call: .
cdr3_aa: CAWSFKGVYGYTF
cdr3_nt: TGTGCCTGGAGTTTTAAAGGGGTCTATGGCTACACCTTC

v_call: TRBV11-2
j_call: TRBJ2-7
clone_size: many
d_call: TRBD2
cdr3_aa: CASSQTSGASYEQYF
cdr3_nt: TGTGCCAGCAGCCAGACTAGCGGGGCTTCCTACGAGCAGTACTTC

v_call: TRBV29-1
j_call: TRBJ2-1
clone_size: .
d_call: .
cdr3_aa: CSVARTANEQFF
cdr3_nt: TGCAGCGTTGCCCGGACAGCGAATGAGCAGTTCTTC

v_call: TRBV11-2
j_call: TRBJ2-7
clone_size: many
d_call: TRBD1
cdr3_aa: CASSLGTGPLYEQYF
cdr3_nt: TGTGCCAGCAGCTTAGGGACAGGGCCTTTGTACGAGCAGTACTTC

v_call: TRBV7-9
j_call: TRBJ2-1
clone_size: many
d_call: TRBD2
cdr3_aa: CASSTGLAGYEQFF
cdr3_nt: TGTGCCAGCAGCACGGGACTAGCGGGCTATGAGCAGTTCTTC

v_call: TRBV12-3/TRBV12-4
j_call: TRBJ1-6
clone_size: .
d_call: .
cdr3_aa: CASSLTTGISSPLHF
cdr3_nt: TGTGCCAGCAGTCTGACAACAGGGATCAGTTCACCCCTCCACTTT

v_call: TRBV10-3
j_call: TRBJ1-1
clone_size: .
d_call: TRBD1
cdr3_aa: CAINPTGTTEAFF
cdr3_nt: TGTGCCATCAACCCGACAGGGACCACTGAAGCTTTCTTT

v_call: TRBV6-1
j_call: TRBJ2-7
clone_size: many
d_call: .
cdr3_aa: CASSDLSQGNEQYF
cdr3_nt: TGTGCCAGCAGTGACCTAAGCCAGGGGAACGAGCAGTACTTC

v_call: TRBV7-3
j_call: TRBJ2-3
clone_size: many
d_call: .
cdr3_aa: CASSLNGGETDTQYF
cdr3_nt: TGTGCCAGCAGCTTAAATGGGGGAGAAACAGATACGCAGTATTTT

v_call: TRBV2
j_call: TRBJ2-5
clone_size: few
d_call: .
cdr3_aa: CASSVASGQETQYF
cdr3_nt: TGTGCCAGCAGTGTAGCCAGCGGGCAAGAGACCCAGTACTTC

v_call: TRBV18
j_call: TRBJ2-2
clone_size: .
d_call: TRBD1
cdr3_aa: CASSPGTGENTGELFF
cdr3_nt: TGTGCCAGCTCGCCTGGGACAGGAGAGAACACCGGGGAGCTGTTTTTT

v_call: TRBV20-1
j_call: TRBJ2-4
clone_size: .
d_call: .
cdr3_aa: CSASPANSAKNIQYF
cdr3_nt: TGCAGTGCTAGTCCTGCTAACTCAGCCAAAAACATTCAGTACTTC

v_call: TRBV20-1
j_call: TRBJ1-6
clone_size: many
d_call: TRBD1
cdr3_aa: CSAIPTRGLGSPLHF
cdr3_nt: TGCAGTGCCATCCCAACGAGGGGGCTAGGTTCACCCCTCCACTTT

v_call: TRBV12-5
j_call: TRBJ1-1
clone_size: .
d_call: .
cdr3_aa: CASGLPGAEAFF
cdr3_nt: TGTGCTAGTGGTTTACCGGGGGCTGAAGCTTTCTTT

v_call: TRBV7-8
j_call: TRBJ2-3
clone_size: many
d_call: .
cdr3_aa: CASSLRRRTDTDTQYF
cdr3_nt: TGTGCCAGCAGCTTACGAAGACGGACAGACACAGATACGCAGTATTTT

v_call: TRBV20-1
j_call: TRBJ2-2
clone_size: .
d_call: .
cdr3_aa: CSAPGQIANTGELFF
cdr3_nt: TGCAGTGCTCCCGGACAGATCGCGAACACCGGGGAGCTGTTTTTT